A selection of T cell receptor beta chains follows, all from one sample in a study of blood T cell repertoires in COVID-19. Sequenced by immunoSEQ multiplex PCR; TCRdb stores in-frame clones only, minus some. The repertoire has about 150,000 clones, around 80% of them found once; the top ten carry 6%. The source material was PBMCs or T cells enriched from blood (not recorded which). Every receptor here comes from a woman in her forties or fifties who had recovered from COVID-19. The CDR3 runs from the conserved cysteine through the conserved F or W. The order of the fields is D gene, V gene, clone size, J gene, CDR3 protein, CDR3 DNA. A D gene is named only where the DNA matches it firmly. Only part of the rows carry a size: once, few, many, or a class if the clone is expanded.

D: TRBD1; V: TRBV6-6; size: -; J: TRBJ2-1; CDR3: CASSYPGQGNNEQFF; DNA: TGTGCCAGCAGTTACCCCGGACAGGGGAACAATGAGCAGTTCTTC
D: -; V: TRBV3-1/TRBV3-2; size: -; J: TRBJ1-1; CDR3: CASSQVTGIAEAFF; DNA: TGTGCCAGCAGCCAAGTTACAGGGATCGCTGAAGCTTTCTTT
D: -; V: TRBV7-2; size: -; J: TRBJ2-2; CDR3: CASSLRRGGELFF; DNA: TGTGCCAGCAGCTTACGAAGGGGCGGGGAGCTGTTTTTT
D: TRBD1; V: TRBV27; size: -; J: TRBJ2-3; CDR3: CASSLRGTALIRTDTQYF; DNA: TGTGCCAGCAGTTTGAGGGGGACAGCACTTATACGCACAGATACGCAGTATTTT
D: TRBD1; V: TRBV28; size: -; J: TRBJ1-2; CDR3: CASNLSGQSNYGYTF; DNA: TGTGCCAGCAACCTCTCGGGACAGAGTAACTATGGCTACACCTTC
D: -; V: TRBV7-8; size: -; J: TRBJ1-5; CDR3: CASSLVGQGGQPQHF; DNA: TGTGCCAGCAGCTTAGTAGGGCAGGGCGGTCAGCCCCAGCATTTT
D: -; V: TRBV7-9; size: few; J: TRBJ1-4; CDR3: CASSDGRASEKLFF; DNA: TGTGCCAGCAGCGACGGCAGGGCGAGTGAAAAACTGTTTTTT
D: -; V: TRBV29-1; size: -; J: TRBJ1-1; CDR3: CSVCFREGTEAFF; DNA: TGCAGCGTCTGTTTCAGGGAGGGCACTGAAGCTTTCTTT
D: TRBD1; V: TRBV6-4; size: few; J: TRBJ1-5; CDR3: CASSETGDGNQPQHF; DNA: TGTGCCAGCAGTGAGACAGGGGATGGCAATCAGCCCCAGCATTTT
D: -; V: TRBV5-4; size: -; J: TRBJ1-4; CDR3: CASSLNKQKLFF; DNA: TGTGCCAGCAGCCTCAACAAACAAAAACTGTTTTTT
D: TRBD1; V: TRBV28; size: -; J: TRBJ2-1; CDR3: CASSFVFGTGWDEQFF; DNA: TGTGCCAGCAGTTTTGTCTTCGGGACAGGGTGGGATGAGCAGTTCTTC
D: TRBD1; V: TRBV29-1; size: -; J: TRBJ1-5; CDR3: CSVRVQGAGPQHF; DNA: TGCAGCGTTAGGGTCCAGGGGGCGGGCCCACAGCATTTT
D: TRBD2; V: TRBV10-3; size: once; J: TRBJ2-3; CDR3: CAIGGRVSTDTQYF; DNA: TGTGCCATCGGGGGGAGGGTAAGCACAGATACGCAGTATTTT
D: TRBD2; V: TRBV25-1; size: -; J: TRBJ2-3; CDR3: CASSEWRGGLGTDTQYF; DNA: TGTGCCAGCAGTGAATGGCGGGGGGGCCTGGGCACAGATACGCAGTATTTT
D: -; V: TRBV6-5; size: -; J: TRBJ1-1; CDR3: CASSPESRGGTEAFF; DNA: TGTGCCAGCAGCCCAGAGAGCCGAGGGGGCACTGAAGCTTTCTTT
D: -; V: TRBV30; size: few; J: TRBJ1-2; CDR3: CAWRDINYGYTF; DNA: TGTGCCTGGAGAGACATTAACTATGGCTACACCTTC
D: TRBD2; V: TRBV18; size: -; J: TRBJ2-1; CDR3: CASSPPGTGGNEQFF; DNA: TGTGCCAGCTCACCCCCCGGGACGGGAGGGAATGAGCAGTTCTTC
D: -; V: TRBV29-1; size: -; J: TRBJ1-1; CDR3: CSVAEGTDTEAFF; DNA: TGCAGCGTTGCGGAGGGGACCGACACTGAAGCTTTCTTT
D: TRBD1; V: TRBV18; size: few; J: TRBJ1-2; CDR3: CASSSPDRVGYGYTF; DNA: TGTGCCAGCTCATCTCCGGACAGGGTAGGCTATGGCTACACCTTC